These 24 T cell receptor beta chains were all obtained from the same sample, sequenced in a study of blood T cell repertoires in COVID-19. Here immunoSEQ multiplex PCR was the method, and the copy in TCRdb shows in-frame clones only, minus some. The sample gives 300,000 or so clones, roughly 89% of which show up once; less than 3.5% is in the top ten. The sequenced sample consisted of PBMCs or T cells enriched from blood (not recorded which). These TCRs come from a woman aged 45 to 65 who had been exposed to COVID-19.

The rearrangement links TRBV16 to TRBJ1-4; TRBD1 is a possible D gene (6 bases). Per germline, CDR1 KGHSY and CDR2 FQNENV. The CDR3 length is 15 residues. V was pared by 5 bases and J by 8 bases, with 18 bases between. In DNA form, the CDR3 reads TGTGCCAGCAGCTACAGGGACCTGATCAAAGAAAAACTGTTTTTT. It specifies CASSYRDLIKEKLFF. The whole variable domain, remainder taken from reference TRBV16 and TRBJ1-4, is GEEVAQTPKHLVRGEGQKAKLYCAPIKGHSYVFWYQQVLKNEFKFLISFQNENVFDETGMPKERFSAKCLPNSPCSLEIQATKLEDSAVYFCASSYRDLIKEKLFFGSGTQLSVL.

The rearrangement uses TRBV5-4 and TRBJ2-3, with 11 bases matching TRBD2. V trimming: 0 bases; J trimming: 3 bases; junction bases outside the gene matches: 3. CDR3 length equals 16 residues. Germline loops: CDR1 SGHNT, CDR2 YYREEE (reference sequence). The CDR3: CASSLVASGGTDTQYF. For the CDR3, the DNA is TGTGCCAGCAGCTTGGTGGCTAGCGGGGGGACAGATACGCAGTATTTT.

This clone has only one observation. CDR3 residues: CASSLLDRSTEAFF. In DNA form, the CDR3 reads TGTGCCAGCAGCTTGCTCGATAGGAGCACTGAAGCTTTCTTT. This rearrangement joins TRBV5-6 to TRBJ1-1; D unresolved. The CDR3 sequence is 14 residues long. The V end lost 1 base, the J end lost 4 bases, and 11 bases lay between the germline ends. CDR1 and CDR2 from the germline V gene are SGHDT and YYEEEE.

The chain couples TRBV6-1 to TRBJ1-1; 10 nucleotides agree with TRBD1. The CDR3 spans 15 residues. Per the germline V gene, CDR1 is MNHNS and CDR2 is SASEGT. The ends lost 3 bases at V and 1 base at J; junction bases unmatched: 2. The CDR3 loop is CASSERTGGNTEAFF. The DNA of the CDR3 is TGTGCCAGCAGTGAGAGGACAGGGGGGAACACTGAAGCTTTCTTT.

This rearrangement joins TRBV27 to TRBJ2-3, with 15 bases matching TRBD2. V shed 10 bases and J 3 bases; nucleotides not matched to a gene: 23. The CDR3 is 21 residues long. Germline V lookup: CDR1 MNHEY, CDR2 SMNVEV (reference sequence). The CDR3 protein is CATQTRARTSGGARSTDTQYF. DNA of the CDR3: TGTGCCACCCAAACTCGGGCTCGGACTAGCGGGGGGGCACGGAGTACAGATACGCAGTATTTT.

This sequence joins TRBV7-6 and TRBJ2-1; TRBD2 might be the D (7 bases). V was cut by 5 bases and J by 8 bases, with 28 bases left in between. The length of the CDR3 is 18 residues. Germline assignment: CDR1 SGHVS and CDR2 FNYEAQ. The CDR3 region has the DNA TGTGCCAGCAGCCCCGCCGGCGTGCGGGGGCCGGGCCCCCATGAGCAGTTCTTC. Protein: CASSPAGVRGPGPHEQFF.

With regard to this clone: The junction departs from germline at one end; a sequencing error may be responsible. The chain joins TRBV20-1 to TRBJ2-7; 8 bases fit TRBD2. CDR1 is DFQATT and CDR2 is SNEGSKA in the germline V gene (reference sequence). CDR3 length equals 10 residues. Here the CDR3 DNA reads TGCAGTGCGGAGAGCGGGGGTGTGGGCTTC. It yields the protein CSAESGGVGF.

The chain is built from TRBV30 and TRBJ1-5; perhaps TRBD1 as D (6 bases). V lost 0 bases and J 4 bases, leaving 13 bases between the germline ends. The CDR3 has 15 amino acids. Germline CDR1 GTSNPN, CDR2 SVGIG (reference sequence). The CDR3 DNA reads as TGTGCCTGGAGTGTACCTAGTCAGGGGAATCAGCCCCAGCATTTT. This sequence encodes CAWSVPSQGNQPQHF.

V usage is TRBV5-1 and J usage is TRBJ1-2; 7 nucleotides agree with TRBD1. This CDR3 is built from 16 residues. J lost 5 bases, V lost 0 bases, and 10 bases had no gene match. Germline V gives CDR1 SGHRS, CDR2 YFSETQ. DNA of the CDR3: TGCGCCAGCAGCTTGGGTTCCGAGGGGGCTAGATATGGCTACACCTTC. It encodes CASSLGSEGARYGYTF.

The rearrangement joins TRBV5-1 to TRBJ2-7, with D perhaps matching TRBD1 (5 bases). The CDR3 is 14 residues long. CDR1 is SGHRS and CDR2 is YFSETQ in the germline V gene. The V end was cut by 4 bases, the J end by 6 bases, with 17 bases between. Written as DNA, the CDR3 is TGCGCCAGCAGCCTTGGAAGCAGGGCGGCCGAGCAGTACTTC. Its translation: CASSLGSRAAEQYF.

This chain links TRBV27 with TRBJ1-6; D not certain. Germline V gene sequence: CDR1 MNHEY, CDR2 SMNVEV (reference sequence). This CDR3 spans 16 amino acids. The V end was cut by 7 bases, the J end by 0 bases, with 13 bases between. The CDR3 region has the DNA TGTGCCAGCAAATTGGGCGGGATCTCCTATAATTCACCCCTCCACTTT. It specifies CASKLGGISYNSPLHF.

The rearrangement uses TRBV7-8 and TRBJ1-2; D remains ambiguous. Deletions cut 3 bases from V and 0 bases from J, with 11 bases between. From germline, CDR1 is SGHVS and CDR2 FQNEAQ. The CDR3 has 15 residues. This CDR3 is CASSFGGPTNYGYTF. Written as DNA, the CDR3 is TGTGCCAGCAGCTTCGGAGGCCCTACTAACTATGGCTACACCTTC.

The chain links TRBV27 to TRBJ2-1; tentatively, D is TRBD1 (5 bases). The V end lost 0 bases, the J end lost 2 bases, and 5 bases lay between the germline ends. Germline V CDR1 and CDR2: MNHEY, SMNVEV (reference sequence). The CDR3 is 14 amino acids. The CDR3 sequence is CASSLSTAYNEQFF. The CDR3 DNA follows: TGTGCCAGCAGTTTATCGACAGCCTACAATGAGCAGTTCTTC.

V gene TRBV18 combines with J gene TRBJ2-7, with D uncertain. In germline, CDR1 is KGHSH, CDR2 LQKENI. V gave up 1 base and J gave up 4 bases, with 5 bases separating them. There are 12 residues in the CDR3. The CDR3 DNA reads TGTGCCAGCTCACCACAACAGTACGAGCAGTACTTC. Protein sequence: CASSPQQYEQYF.

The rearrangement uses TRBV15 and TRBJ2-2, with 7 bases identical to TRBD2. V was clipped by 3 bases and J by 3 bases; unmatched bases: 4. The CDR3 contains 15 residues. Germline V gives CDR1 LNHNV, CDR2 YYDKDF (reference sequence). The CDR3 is CATSSGGGDTGELFF. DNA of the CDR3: TGTGCCACCAGCAGCGGGGGAGGGGACACCGGGGAGCTGTTTTTT.

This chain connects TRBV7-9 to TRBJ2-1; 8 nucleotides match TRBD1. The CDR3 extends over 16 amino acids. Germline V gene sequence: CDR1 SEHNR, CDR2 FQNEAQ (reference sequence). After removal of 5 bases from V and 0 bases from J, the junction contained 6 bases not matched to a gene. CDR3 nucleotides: TGTGCCAGCAGCACCGGACAGGGAAGCTCCTACAATGAGCAGTTCTTC. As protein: CASSTGQGSSYNEQFF.

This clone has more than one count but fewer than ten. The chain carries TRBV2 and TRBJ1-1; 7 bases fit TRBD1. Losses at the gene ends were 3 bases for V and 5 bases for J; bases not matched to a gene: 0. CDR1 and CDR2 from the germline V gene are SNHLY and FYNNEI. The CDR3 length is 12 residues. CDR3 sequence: CASSDRGTEAFF. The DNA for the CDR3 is TGTGCCAGCAGTGACAGGGGGACTGAAGCTTTCTTT.

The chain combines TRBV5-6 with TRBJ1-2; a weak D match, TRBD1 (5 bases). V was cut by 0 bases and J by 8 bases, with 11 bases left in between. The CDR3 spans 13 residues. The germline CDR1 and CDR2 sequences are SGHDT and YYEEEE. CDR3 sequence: CASSLAVWTGYTF. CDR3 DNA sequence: TGTGCCAGCAGCTTGGCTGTCTGGACAGGCTACACCTTC.

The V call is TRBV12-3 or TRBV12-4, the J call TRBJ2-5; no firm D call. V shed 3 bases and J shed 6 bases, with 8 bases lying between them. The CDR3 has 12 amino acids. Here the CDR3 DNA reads TGTGCCAGCAGTTTGCGTTTGCAGACCCAGTACTTC. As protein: CASSLRLQTQYF.

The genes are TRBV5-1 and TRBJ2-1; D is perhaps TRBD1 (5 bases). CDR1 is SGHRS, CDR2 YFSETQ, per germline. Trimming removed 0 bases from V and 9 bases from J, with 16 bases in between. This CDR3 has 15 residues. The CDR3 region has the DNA TGCGCCAGCAGCTTGGTAGATAGGCAGGGTGGTGAGCAGTTCTTC. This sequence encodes CASSLVDRQGGEQFF.

The CDR3 DNA reads TGTGCCATCAGTGACTCTCCCCAAGTAGAAAGCTCCTATAATTCACCCCTCCACTTT. It codes for CAISDSPQVESSYNSPLHF. The J gene is TRBJ1-6, the V gene TRBV10-3; D remains ambiguous. This CDR3 is 19 amino acids long. Germline V CDR1 and CDR2: ENHRY, SYGVKD. V was shortened by 3 bases and J by 0 bases, with 18 bases between the two germline ends.

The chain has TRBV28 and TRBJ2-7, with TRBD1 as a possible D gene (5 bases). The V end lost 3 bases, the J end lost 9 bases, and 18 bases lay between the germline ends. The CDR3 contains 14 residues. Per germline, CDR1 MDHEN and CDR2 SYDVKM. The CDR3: CASSLGQLSGAQYF. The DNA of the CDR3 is TGTGCCAGCAGTTTGGGGCAGCTCTCTGGCGCGCAGTACTTC.

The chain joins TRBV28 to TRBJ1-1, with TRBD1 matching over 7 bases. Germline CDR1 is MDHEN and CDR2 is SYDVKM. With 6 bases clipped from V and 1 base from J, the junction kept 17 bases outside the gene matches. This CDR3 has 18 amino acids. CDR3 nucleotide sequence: TGTGCCAGCAGCCCCGGGACAGTTGGGGCGGGAGGGAACACTGAAGCTTTCTTT. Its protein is CASSPGTVGAGGNTEAFF.

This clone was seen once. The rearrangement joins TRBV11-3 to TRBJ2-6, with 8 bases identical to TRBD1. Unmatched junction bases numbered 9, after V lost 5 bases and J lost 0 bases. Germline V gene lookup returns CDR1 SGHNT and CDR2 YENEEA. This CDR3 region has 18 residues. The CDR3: CASSPGQGLSSGANVLTF. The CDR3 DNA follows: TGTGCCAGCAGCCCAGGACAGGGCCTCTCCTCTGGGGCCAACGTCCTGACTTTC.